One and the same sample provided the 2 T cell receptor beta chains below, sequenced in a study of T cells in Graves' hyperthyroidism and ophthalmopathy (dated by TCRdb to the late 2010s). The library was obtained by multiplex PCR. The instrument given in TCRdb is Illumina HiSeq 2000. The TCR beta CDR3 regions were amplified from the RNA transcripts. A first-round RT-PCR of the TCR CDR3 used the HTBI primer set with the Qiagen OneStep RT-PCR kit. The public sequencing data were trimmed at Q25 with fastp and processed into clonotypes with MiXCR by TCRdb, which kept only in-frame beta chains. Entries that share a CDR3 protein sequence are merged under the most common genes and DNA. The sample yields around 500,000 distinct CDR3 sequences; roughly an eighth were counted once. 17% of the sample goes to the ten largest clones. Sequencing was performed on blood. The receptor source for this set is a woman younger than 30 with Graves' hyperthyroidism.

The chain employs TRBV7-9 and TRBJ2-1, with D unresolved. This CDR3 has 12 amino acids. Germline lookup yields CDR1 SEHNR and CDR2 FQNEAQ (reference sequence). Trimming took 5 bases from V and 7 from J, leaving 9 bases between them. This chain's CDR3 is CASSPVLNEQFF. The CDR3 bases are TGTGCCAGCAGCCCCGTTCTAAATGAGCAGTTCTTC.

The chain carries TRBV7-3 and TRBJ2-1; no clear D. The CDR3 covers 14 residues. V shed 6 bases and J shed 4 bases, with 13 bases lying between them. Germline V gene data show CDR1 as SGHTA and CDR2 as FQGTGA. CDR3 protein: CASSAGPSYNEQFF. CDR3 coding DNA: TGTGCCAGCAGTGCTGGACCATCTTACAATGAGCAGTTCTTC.